Each of the 23 T cell receptor beta chains below was sequenced from the same sample in a study of blood T cell repertoires in COVID-19. Clones were read by immunoSEQ multiplex PCR, and TCRdb kept only the in-frame ones, dropping some. The sample lists 310,000 or so clones; 75% to 95% were seen once. The sample taken for sequencing was PBMCs or T cells enriched from blood (not recorded which). These receptor sequences come from a woman in her twenties or thirties who had recovered from COVID-19.

The V and J genes are TRBV7-8 and TRBJ2-3; the D is unclear. V dropped 4 bases and J dropped 4 bases, with 3 bases sitting between them. The germline gives CDR1 SGHVS, CDR2 FQNEAQ. The CDR3 runs to 11 residues. CDR3 in amino acids: CASSSADTQYF. In nucleotides, the CDR3 is TGTGCCAGCAGCTCTGCAGATACGCAGTATTTT. The full variable domain, with the rest looked up from reference TRBV7-8 and TRBJ2-3, is GAGVSQSPRYKVAKRGQDVALRCDPISGHVSLFWYQQALGQGPEFLTYFQNEAQLDKSGLPSDRFFAERPEGSVSTLKIQRTQQEDSAVYLCASSSADTQYFGPGTRLTVL.

The chain joins TRBV29-1 to TRBJ1-1; a possible D gene is TRBD1 (5 bases). Germline lookup yields CDR1 SQVTM and CDR2 ANQGSEA. V lost 2 bases to trimming and J lost 1 base, with 8 bases between them. The CDR3 is 13 amino acids. CDR3 amino acids: CSVESGGNTEAFF. CDR3 coding DNA: TGCAGCGTTGAATCGGGGGGGAACACTGAAGCTTTCTTT.

The rearrangement joins TRBV14 to TRBJ2-7, with 14 bases matching TRBD2. This CDR3 has 15 amino acids. Trimming removed 3 bases from V and 4 bases from J; junction bases left unmatched: 2. Per germline, CDR1 SGHDN and CDR2 FVKESK. CDR3 DNA sequence: TGTGCCAGCAGCCATGGACTAGCGGGAGGATACGAGCAGTACTTC. It yields the protein CASSHGLAGGYEQYF. The full variable domain, with the rest looked up from reference TRBV14 and TRBJ2-7, is EAGVTQFPSHSVIEKGQTVTLRCDPISGHDNLYWYRRVMGKEIKFLLHFVKESKQDESGMPNNRFLAERTGGTYSTLKVQPAELEDSGVYFCASSHGLAGGYEQYFGPGTRLTVT.

The rearrangement joins TRBV18 to TRBJ1-2, with D perhaps matching TRBD1 (5 bases). Germline V lookup: CDR1 KGHSH, CDR2 LQKENI. CDR3 length equals 13 residues. Trimming pared 3 bases from V and 4 bases from J, leaving 9 bases between. CDR3 region: CASSPGQTYGYTF. The CDR3 DNA reads as TGTGCCAGCTCACCGGGGCAGACCTATGGCTACACCTTC.

J is TRBJ2-5 and V is TRBV10-3, with TRBD1 matching over 10 bases. The CDR3 loop spans 13 amino acids. V gave up 9 bases and J gave up 5 bases; unmatched junction bases: 6. The germline V gene has CDR1 ENHRY and CDR2 SYGVKD. The CDR3 nucleotides are TGTGCCATTGGGACAGGGGCTTTGGAGACCCAGTACTTC. The encoded protein is CAIGTGALETQYF.

This rearrangement joins TRBV7-2 to TRBJ1-5; no clear D gene. The CDR3 sequence is 13 residues long. Looked up from germline, CDR1 is SGHTA and CDR2 is FQGNSA. Trimming removed 2 bases at V and 16 bases at J, with 18 bases between. DNA for the CDR3: TGTGCCAGCAGCTTAAGCCGGGATCGCTCAGTTCATTTT. As protein: CASSLSRDRSVHF.

V and J are TRBV10-3 and TRBJ2-1; 9 nucleotides agree with TRBD2. Germline V gene data show CDR1 as ENHRY and CDR2 as SYGVKD. V gave up 7 bases and J gave up 5 bases; unmatched junction bases: 6. CDR3 length: 14 residues. The CDR3 sequence: CAIMAGGSHNEQFF. The CDR3 DNA is TGTGCCATCATGGCGGGAGGGTCACACAATGAGCAGTTCTTC.

The chain combines TRBV12-5 with TRBJ1-1; no definite D call. Germline V CDR1 and CDR2: LGHNT, FRNRAP. This CDR3 has 15 residues. Trimming pared 0 bases from V and 4 bases from J, leaving 12 bases between. The CDR3 bases are TGTGCTAGTGGTTTGGTACAGCCCTTTAGCACTGAAGCTTTCTTT. Translating it yields CASGLVQPFSTEAFF.

This clone was recorded only once. The chain couples TRBV10-2 to TRBJ2-7, with no clear D. The CDR3 runs 14 residues. The germline V and J ends were trimmed by 6 bases and 3 bases, with 15 bases remaining between them. Germline CDR1 reads WSHSY; CDR2 reads SAAADI. CDR3 in amino acids: CASRVSESIYEQYF. CDR3 sequence (DNA): TGCGCCAGCAGGGTAAGCGAGTCGATCTACGAGCAGTACTTC.

The chain is built from TRBV11-2 and TRBJ2-2; TRBD1 agrees at 8 bases. The trim removed 5 bases at V and 6 bases at J, leaving 17 bases unmatched. The length of the CDR3 is 18 residues. Germline loops: CDR1 SGHAT, CDR2 FQNNGV. Here the CDR3 DNA reads TGTGCCAGCAGCCGTGAGGCAGGGGGCCCTCGAAGGGCCGGGGAGCTGTTTTTT. It translates to CASSREAGGPRRAGELFF.

This clone was recorded only once. The DNA is left out, because the CDR3 cannot be placed on it with certainty; the CDR3 is given as TCRdb lists it. The J gene is TRBJ2-1, the V gene TRBV6-5; TRBD1 is taken as the D call from the table, unchecked against the DNA. Inclusive of both ends, the CDR3 amounts to 16 amino acids. Germline V gene sequence: CDR1 MNHEY, CDR2 SVGAGI. The CDR3 here is CASSSSTGSPYNEQFF.

This clone has only one observation. V is TRBV6-1 and J is TRBJ1-3; unclear D gene. Trimming cost V 3 bases and J 0 bases, with 6 bases left between them. Germline assignment: CDR1 MNHNS and CDR2 SASEGT. The CDR3 totals 14 residues. The CDR3 here is CASSERISGNTIYF. The CDR3 nucleotides read TGTGCCAGCAGTGAGAGGATCTCTGGAAACACCATATATTTT.

This sequence joins TRBV30 and TRBJ1-2; 7 nucleotides align to TRBD1. The length of the CDR3 is 14 residues. Unmatched junction bases numbered 7, after V lost 2 bases and J lost 4 bases. The germline V gene encodes CDR1 GTSNPN and CDR2 SVGIG (reference sequence). CDR3 protein: CAWSRGQGFYGYTF. The CDR3 DNA is TGTGCCTGGAGTAGGGGGCAGGGCTTCTATGGCTACACCTTC.

The gene calls are TRBV20-1 and TRBJ2-7; 11 nucleotides align to TRBD2. V trimming: 3 bases; J trimming: 7 bases; junction bases outside the gene matches: 11. This CDR3 spans 15 amino acids. Germline assignment: CDR1 DFQATT and CDR2 SNEGSKA (reference sequence). In DNA, the CDR3 is TGCAGTGCTAGTATAGCGGGAGGGTTCCAGGTGGAGCAGTACTTC. It encodes CSASIAGGFQVEQYF.

V is TRBV19 and J is TRBJ1-4, with D unclear. The CDR3 is 14 residues long. Germline assignment: CDR1 LNHDA and CDR2 SQIVND (reference sequence). V dropped 10 bases and J dropped 4 bases, with 16 bases sitting between them. The CDR3 is CATSMGRNNEKLFF. DNA of the CDR3: TGTGCCACCAGTATGGGGAGAAATAATGAAAAACTGTTTTTT.

The chain carries TRBV4-2 and TRBJ2-1, with D possibly TRBD2 on 5 matching bases. This CDR3 is built from 15 residues. V was shortened by 2 bases and J by 5 bases, with 13 bases between the two germline ends. CDR1 and CDR2 from the germline V gene are LGHNA and YNFKEQ. CDR3: CASSQSVGANNEQFF. Here the CDR3 DNA reads TGTGCCAGCAGCCAATCCGTGGGAGCCAACAATGAGCAGTTCTTC.

This clone was counted once. The chain carries TRBV28 and TRBJ2-1; D uncertain. The CDR3 runs 19 residues. Germline values: CDR1 MDHEN, CDR2 SYDVKM. With 3 bases removed from V and 0 bases from J, the gap between germline ends came to 21 bases. The CDR3 is CASSLPLELSLLSYNEQFF. CDR3 sequence (DNA): TGTGCCAGCAGTTTGCCCTTAGAACTGAGTCTACTCTCCTACAATGAGCAGTTCTTC.

The CDR3 reads CSTTGTGTHTGELFF. The CDR3 DNA is TGCAGCACCACCGGGACAGGGACTCACACCGGGGAGCTGTTTTTT. The V gene is TRBV29-1, the J gene TRBJ2-2, with TRBD1 matching 9 bases. CDR1 is SQVTM, CDR2 ANQGSEA, per germline. The CDR3 has 15 amino acids. The trim removed 8 bases at V and 3 bases at J, leaving 10 bases unmatched.

The V and J genes are TRBV5-6 and TRBJ1-5; 7 positions match TRBD1. CDR1 and CDR2 from the germline V gene are SGHDT and YYEEEE. V shed 7 bases, J shed 1 base, and the junction held 11 bases outside the gene matches. The CDR3 extends over 16 amino acids. In DNA form, the CDR3 reads TGTGCCAGCCCCCGAGAAACAGGGGCAAGCAATCAGCCCCAGCATTTT. As protein: CASPRETGASNQPQHF.

The V call is TRBV6-5, the J call TRBJ1-5; TRBD1 is a possible D gene (6 bases). Germline V gene data show CDR1 as MNHEY and CDR2 as SVGAGI. This CDR3 comprises 14 residues. V was trimmed by 2 bases and J by 5 bases, leaving 10 bases between them. The CDR3 DNA reads as TGTGCCAGCAGTTACAGCAGGGGAGATCAGCCCCAGCATTTT. As protein: CASSYSRGDQPQHF.

This chain links TRBV12-3 or TRBV12-4 with TRBJ2-7, with D tentatively TRBD1 (6 bases). The CDR3 is 13 amino acids. Trimming took off 8 bases at V and 2 bases at J, with 13 bases between the two ends. CDR3 DNA: TGTGCCAGCGTCTCTGACAGGACCTACGAGCAGTACTTC. Protein sequence: CASVSDRTYEQYF.

The chain carries TRBV29-1 and TRBJ2-2, with 9 bases aligning to TRBD1. The germline CDR1 and CDR2 sequences are SQVTM and ANQGSEA. The J segment lost 7 bases and the V segment lost 7 bases, leaving 10 bases of the junction unmatched. CDR3 length: 14 residues. The CDR3 DNA sequence: TGCAGCGCAGGGGCCGGGACAGGGATCGGGGAGCTGTTTTTT. Its protein product is CSAGAGTGIGELFF.

The chain employs TRBV28 and TRBJ2-7; the D gene is possibly TRBD2 (6 bases). Trimming took off 4 bases at V and 4 bases at J, with 26 bases between the two ends. Per the germline V gene, CDR1 is MDHEN and CDR2 is SYDVKM. This CDR3 is built from 18 residues. The CDR3 here is CASSSFPEGLNLKYEQYF. CDR3 bases: TGTGCCAGCAGTTCCTTCCCGGAGGGACTTAACCTCAAATACGAGCAGTACTTC. The complete variable domain, with remaining parts taken from reference TRBV28 and TRBJ2-7, reads DVKVTQSSRYLVKRTGEKVFLECVQDMDHENMFWYRQDPGLGLRLIYFSYDVKMKEKGDIPEGYSVSREKKERFSLILESASTNQTSMYLCASSSFPEGLNLKYEQYFGPGTRLTVT.